Listed here are 27 T cell receptor beta chains from one sample, sequenced in a study of regulatory T cells in long-lasting Graves disease. Assembly of TCR beta libraries relied on iRepertoire HTBI primers together with Arm-PCR of CDR3 regions. TCRdb recomputed calls from the multiplex PCR reads with MiXCR, one row per CDR3 protein. The table includes 350,000 to 500,000 distinct CDR3 sequences, 12% to 15% detected once. Documented time point: newly diagnosed GD, antithyroid drugs for less than 3 months. PBMCs were the source of the RNA used for TCR sequencing. Another study also made use of these data, one on T cells in Graves' hyperthyroidism and ophthalmopathy.

Sample: peripheral blood mononuclear cells (PBMCs), taken at new diagnosis, from a patient treated with antithyroid drugs. The source is a woman in her 50s with Graves disease.

This clonotype has ten or more counts. The chain couples TRBV28 to TRBJ1-2; TRBD1 aligns across 8 bases. The J segment lost 0 bases and the V segment lost 5 bases, leaving 11 bases of the junction unmatched. There are 17 residues in the CDR3. Per germline, CDR1 MDHEN and CDR2 SYDVKM. CDR3 region: CASSPAGTGLSNYGYTF. The CDR3 DNA follows: TGTGCCAGCAGTCCGGCCGGGACAGGCCTCTCTAACTATGGCTACACCTTC.

The chain combines TRBV6-2 or TRBV6-3 with TRBJ2-1; TRBD2 matches 9 bases. V lost 5 bases to trimming and J lost 7 bases; unmatched junction nucleotides: 9. The CDR3 is made up of 15 amino acids. The germline V gene encodes CDR1 MNHEY and CDR2 SVGEGT. CDR3 coding DNA: TGTGCCAGCAGTATGATAGCGGGAGTATCTAATGAGCAGTTCTTC. Its protein is CASSMIAGVSNEQFF.

At least ten counts were recorded for this clonotype. V is TRBV11-2 and J is TRBJ2-7; D is undetermined. V gave up 5 bases and J gave up 0 bases, with 5 bases separating them. The CDR3 extends over 12 amino acids. CDR1 and CDR2 (germline): SGHAT, FQNNGV. The CDR3 bases are TGTGCCAGCAGCGCCACCTCCTACGAGCAGTACTTC. It codes for CASSATSYEQYF.

This rearrangement joins TRBV6-1 to TRBJ2-3; D remains unclear. V was shortened by 4 bases and J by 6 bases, with 8 bases between the two germline ends. The CDR3 is 12 amino acids. CDR1 and CDR2 from the germline V gene are MNHNS and SASEGT. The CDR3, as DNA: TGTGCCAGCAGTGGAACAGTCGATACGCAGTATTTT. Amino acids: CASSGTVDTQYF.

This clonotype has at least ten counts. V gene TRBV7-9 combines with J gene TRBJ2-3; possibly TRBD1 for D (6 bases). Germline CDR1 SEHNR, CDR2 FQNEAQ (reference sequence). Trimming removed 9 bases at V and 0 bases at J, with 16 bases between. This CDR3 has 15 amino acids. The DNA for the CDR3 is TGTGCCAGTTCCATAAGGACAGCTAGCACAGATACGCAGTATTTT. Amino acids: CASSIRTASTDTQYF.

This clonotype was picked up many times. The chain combines TRBV6-1 with TRBJ2-1, with 7 bases aligning to TRBD2. The CDR3 totals 16 residues. Germline CDR1 is MNHNS and CDR2 is SASEGT. The ends lost 7 bases at V and 0 bases at J; junction bases unmatched: 9. The CDR3 DNA reads as TGTGCCAGCAACAGCGGGACCTCCGACTCCTACAATGAGCAGTTCTTC. Its translation is CASNSGTSDSYNEQFF.

This clonotype was picked up many times. V and J are TRBV28 and TRBJ1-2; 10 positions match TRBD1. The J segment lost 11 bases and the V segment lost 6 bases, leaving 9 bases of the junction unmatched. This CDR3 has 13 amino acids. Germline CDR1 is MDHEN and CDR2 is SYDVKM. The chain's CDR3 is CASRRDRGSRYTF. The CDR3 DNA is TGTGCCAGCAGAAGGGACAGGGGTTCCCGTTACACCTTC.

This clonotype was observed at least ten times. The chain uses TRBV7-3 and TRBJ2-3; 10 bases agree with TRBD2. CDR1 and CDR2 (germline): SGHTA, FQGTGA. CDR3 size: 16 residues. Losses at the gene ends were 3 bases for V and 5 bases for J; bases not matched to a gene: 8. CDR3 bases: TGTGCCAGCAGCTTGAGAGCGGGAGGGCCCGGAGATACGCAGTATTTT. Residues: CASSLRAGGPGDTQYF.

Notes on this clonotype: It differs at one base from a far larger clone, so likely a read error. This chain uses TRBV2 with TRBJ2-7; 9 bases map to TRBD2. Germline CDR1 SNHLY, CDR2 FYNNEI. The CDR3 length is 15 residues. Losses at the gene ends were 5 bases for V and 7 bases for J; bases not matched to a gene: 12. This CDR3 is CASSTTSGENNEQYF. In DNA form, the CDR3 reads TGTGCCAGCAGTACGACTAGCGGAGAGAACAATGAGCAGTACTTC.

In regard to this clonotype: A read error may explain this, as a much larger clone is one base away. V and J are TRBV10-3 and TRBJ2-3, with 7 bases lining up with TRBD1. This CDR3 contains 15 residues. The V and J ends lost 4 bases and 3 bases, in that order; junction bases with no gene match: 7. Germline lookup yields CDR1 ENHRY and CDR2 SYGVKD. CDR3 sequence: CAISADRPSTDTQYF. Written as DNA, the CDR3 is TGTGCCATCAGTGCGGACAGGCCATCGACAGATACGCAGTATTTT.

This clonotype was seen ten or more times. The rearrangement links TRBV18 to TRBJ1-1; D possibly corresponds to TRBD1 (6 bases). Germline CDR1 reads KGHSH; CDR2 reads LQKENI. V lost 6 bases and J lost 3, with 20 bases in between. The CDR3 has 16 amino acids. The DNA of the CDR3 is TGTGCCAGCTCCCCCGTCAGGTCGAGGGGGGACACTGAAGCTTTCTTT. Translating it yields CASSPVRSRGDTEAFF. The full variable domain, with the rest looked up from reference TRBV18 and TRBJ1-1, is NAGVMQNPRHLVRRRGQEARLRCSPMKGHSHVYWYRQLPEEGLKFMVYLQKENIIDESGMPKERFSAEFPKEGPSILRIQQVVRGDSAAYFCASSPVRSRGDTEAFFGQGTRLTVV.

Many counts were recorded for this clonotype. V gene TRBV7-2 combines with J gene TRBJ2-5, with 7 nucleotides matching TRBD2. V was pared by 3 bases and J by 3 bases, with 7 bases of the junction left unmatched. This CDR3 contains 15 residues. Germline V lookup: CDR1 SGHTA, CDR2 FQGNSA. CDR3 bases: TGTGCCAGCAGCTTGTTCCTAGCGGCGAAAGAGACCCAGTACTTC. It yields the protein CASSLFLAAKETQYF.

This clonotype has ten or more counts. The chain recombines TRBV3-1 with TRBJ1-1; perhaps TRBD1 as D (6 bases). Trimming cost V 3 bases and J 0 bases, with 11 bases left between them. Germline V gene sequence: CDR1 LGHDT, CDR2 YNNKEL (reference sequence). This CDR3 contains 15 residues. CDR3 bases: TGTGCCAGCAGCCATCCACAGGGTATGAACACTGAAGCTTTCTTT. Amino acid sequence: CASSHPQGMNTEAFF.

This clonotype appeared many times. The rearrangement uses TRBV28 and TRBJ2-5, with 8 bases matching TRBD1. The V segment lost 4 bases and the J segment 4 bases; nucleotides outside the gene matches: 8. CDR3 length: 15 residues. Germline V gene data show CDR1 as MDHEN and CDR2 as SYDVKM. The CDR3 here is CASSSPRGRGETQYF. The CDR3 DNA reads TGTGCCAGCAGTTCTCCCAGGGGGCGTGGAGAGACCCAGTACTTC.

This clonotype was seen ten or more times. The chain uses TRBV7-9 and TRBJ2-7; the D gene is possibly TRBD1 (6 bases). There are 14 residues in the CDR3. V was shortened by 2 bases and J by 4 bases, with 12 bases between the two germline ends. CDR1 SEHNR and CDR2 FQNEAQ come from the germline V gene (reference sequence). Here the CDR3 reads CASSLSGAGYEQYF. The CDR3 DNA sequence: TGTGCCAGCAGCTTATCAGGGGCAGGGTACGAGCAGTACTTC.

This clonotype was counted a few times. The chain links TRBV18 to TRBJ1-4; D is ambiguous. The CDR3 runs to 15 residues. The V end lost 3 bases, the J end lost 3 bases, and 11 bases lay between the germline ends. Germline CDR1 reads KGHSH; CDR2 reads LQKENI. CDR3 nucleotide sequence: TGTGCCAGCTCACCCCCAACCGGCTCTAATGAAAAACTGTTTTTT. Protein product: CASSPPTGSNEKLFF.

The rearrangement joins TRBV19 to TRBJ2-2; 9 bases line up with TRBD1. Per the germline V gene, CDR1 is LNHDA and CDR2 is SQIVND (reference sequence). CDR3 length: 16 amino acids. V was pared by 4 bases and J by 2 bases, with 5 bases of the junction left unmatched. The CDR3 region has the DNA TGTGCCAGTAGTACACGACAGGGGGGAAACACCGGGGAGCTGTTTTTT. This codes for CASSTRQGGNTGELFF.

In this sample, this clonotype turned up a few times. The chain has TRBV9 and TRBJ1-2, with D unresolved. The CDR3 totals 14 residues. Trimming removed 0 bases from V and 4 bases from J, with 10 bases in between. Germline-derived CDR1 and CDR2 are SGDLS and YYNGEE. Written as DNA, the CDR3 is TGTGCCAGCAGCGTAGACCAATCCTCCTATGGCTACACCTTC. It is translated as CASSVDQSSYGYTF. Combining the CDR3 with reference TRBV9 and TRBJ1-2 gives the whole variable domain DSGVTQTPKHLITATGQRVTLRCSPRSGDLSVYWYQQSLDQGLQFLIQYYNGEERAKGNILERFSAQQFPDLHSELNLSSLELGDSALYFCASSVDQSSYGYTFGSGTRLTVV.

The chain is built from TRBV5-1 and TRBJ2-1, with D perhaps matching TRBD1 or TRBD2 (5 bases each). Trimming cost V 5 bases and J 5 bases, with 8 bases left between them. The CDR3 contains 12 residues. Germline V gene data show CDR1 as SGHRS and CDR2 as YFSETQ. In DNA form, the CDR3 reads TGCGCCAGCAGGAGGGGAGACAATGAGCAGTTCTTC. Encoded protein: CASRRGDNEQFF.

This clonotype was detected many times. The rearrangement joins TRBV29-1 to TRBJ1-1; a weak D match, TRBD1 (5 bases). Looked up from germline, CDR1 is SQVTM and CDR2 is ANQGSEA. CDR3 size: 13 residues. Trimming took 6 bases from V and 0 from J, leaving 11 bases between them. CDR3 sequence: CSVAGRLNTEAFF. The CDR3 bases are TGCAGCGTAGCGGGACGGTTGAACACTGAAGCTTTCTTT.

The chain couples TRBV9 to TRBJ2-7; maybe TRBD1 (6 bases). V was cut by 5 bases and J by 0 bases, with 12 bases left in between. CDR1 is SGDLS, CDR2 YYNGEE, per germline. The CDR3 contains 14 residues. CDR3 sequence: CASSADRFSYEQYF. CDR3 coding DNA: TGTGCCAGCAGTGCCGACAGGTTCTCCTACGAGCAGTACTTC.

The chain joins TRBV28 to TRBJ1-2; 11 bases are a match to TRBD1. The J segment lost 4 bases and the V segment lost 6 bases, leaving 4 bases of the junction unmatched. Per germline, CDR1 MDHEN and CDR2 SYDVKM. This CDR3 contains 14 residues. The DNA of the CDR3 is TGTGCCAGCAGAGGACAGGGGGCTAGCTATGGCTACACCTTC. It translates to CASRGQGASYGYTF.

There are many counts of this clonotype. CDR3 nucleotides: TGTGCCAGCAGCGGGGGGTTCTTGGAGACCCAGTACTTC. The encoded protein is CASSGGFLETQYF. The gene calls are TRBV11-2 and TRBJ2-5; possible D gene TRBD2, 6 bases. The CDR3 is made up of 13 amino acids. The V end was cut by 5 bases, the J end by 5 bases, with 12 bases between. CDR1 and CDR2 from the germline V gene are SGHAT and FQNNGV.

This clonotype was seen at least ten times. The chain uses TRBV27 and TRBJ2-7; D may be TRBD1 (5 bases). The V gene's germline CDR1 is MNHEY and CDR2 SMNVEV (reference sequence). The CDR3 is made up of 14 amino acids. Trimming pared 2 bases from V and 2 bases from J, leaving 10 bases between. Here the CDR3 reads CASSLQGGAYEQYF. Written as DNA, the CDR3 is TGTGCCAGCAGTTTACAGGGCGGAGCCTACGAGCAGTACTTC.

V gene TRBV7-8 combines with J gene TRBJ2-2; 7 nucleotides match TRBD2. The J segment lost 6 bases and the V segment lost 3 bases, leaving 7 bases of the junction unmatched. CDR1 and CDR2 from the germline V gene are SGHVS and FQNEAQ. The CDR3 covers 15 residues. The CDR3 DNA follows: TGTGCCAGCAGCTTTAGACTAGCCGCCCCCGGGGAGCTGTTTTTT. As protein: CASSFRLAAPGELFF.

This clonotype showed up many times. CDR3 sequence reads: CASGPGGTDTEAFF. In DNA, the CDR3 is TGTGCCAGTGGACCCGGGGGGACCGACACTGAAGCTTTCTTT. The V gene is TRBV28, the J gene TRBJ1-1, with D possibly TRBD1 on 5 matching bases. This CDR3 comprises 14 residues. Germline V gives CDR1 MDHEN, CDR2 SYDVKM. V was shortened by 9 bases and J by 3 bases, with 17 bases between the two germline ends.

This chain links TRBV5-4 with TRBJ2-1; 9 nucleotides match TRBD2. The CDR3 length is 17 residues. The V gene's germline CDR1 is SGHNT and CDR2 YYREEE (reference sequence). J gave up 4 bases and V 2 bases, and 10 bases lay outside the gene matches. The CDR3 region is CASSLLGAGGGYNEQFF. For the CDR3, the DNA is TGTGCCAGCAGCTTATTGGGGGCGGGAGGGGGGTACAATGAGCAGTTCTTC.